These T cell receptor beta chains were read from a single sample in a study of neurological immune-mediated disorders. TCRdb reanalysed the 5' RACE reads using MiXCR and keeps one entry per CDR3 protein. Among some 47,000 distinct CDR3 sequences listed, 16% were seen once. The sample comprised PBMCs. These TCRs come from a man in his sixties in good health. The CDR3 runs from the conserved cysteine through the conserved F or W. Each record gives: V gene, D gene, J gene, clone size, CDR3 protein, CDR3 DNA. D genes are given only for firm matches. Where a row states a size, it is once, few, many or the class of an expanded clone; other rows omit it.

>TRBV12-3/TRBV12-4|TRBD1|TRBJ2-7|-
CTSSSGQGLDFEQYF
TGTACCAGCAGTTCAGGACAGGGCTTAGACTTCGAGCAGTACTTC
>TRBV5-1|TRBD2|TRBJ2-5|many
CASSLLAGVEETQYF
TGCGCCAGCAGCTTGCTAGCGGGAGTTGAGGAGACCCAGTACTTC
>TRBV9|-|TRBJ1-1|many
CASSVPWMGATEAFF
TGTGCCAGCAGCGTCCCGTGGATGGGGGCAACTGAAGCTTTCTTT
>TRBV6-5|-|TRBJ1-5|-
CASSSDRLVKPQHF
TGTGCCAGCAGTTCCGACAGGCTCGTTAAGCCCCAGCATTTT
>TRBV19|-|TRBJ2-6|many
CASSITPSGANVLTF
TGTGCCAGTAGTATAACACCCTCTGGGGCCAACGTCCTGACTTTC
>TRBV6-5|-|TRBJ2-7|many
CASSYSKSGGTYEQYF
TGTGCCAGCAGTTACTCGAAATCAGGAGGGACCTACGAGCAGTACTTC
>TRBV3-1|-|TRBJ2-7|-
CASSPGQAEQYF
TGTGCCAGCAGCCCCGGACAAGCCGAGCAGTACTTC
>TRBV5-1|TRBD1|TRBJ1-2|many
CASSQGQGANYGYTF
TGCGCCAGCAGCCAAGGACAGGGAGCGAACTATGGCTACACCTTC
>TRBV11-1|-|TRBJ2-7|many
CASSSTRQGMSEQYF
TGTGCCAGCTCCTCGACGAGGCAGGGGATGAGCGAGCAGTACTTC
>TRBV5-1|TRBD2|TRBJ2-3|many
CASSWGGLAGTTTDTQYF
TGCGCCAGCAGCTGGGGGGGACTAGCGGGAACTACCACAGATACGCAGTATTTT
>TRBV10-3|-|TRBJ2-2|-
CAISESKASVTGELFF
TGTGCCATCAGTGAGTCGAAGGCGAGCGTCACCGGGGAGCTGTTTTTT
>TRBV11-2|TRBD2|TRBJ2-2|many
CASSVRTRDTGELFF
TGTGCCAGCAGCGTGAGGACTAGAGACACCGGGGAGCTGTTTTTT
>TRBV20-1|TRBD1|TRBJ2-3|many
CSARYRGRTDTQYF
TGCAGTGCTAGATACAGGGGGCGGACAGATACGCAGTATTTT
>TRBV12-3/TRBV12-4|-|TRBJ1-6|-
CASSLALGSPLDF
TGTGCTAGCAGTTTAGCGCTGGGCTCACCCCTCGACTTT
>TRBV7-2|-|TRBJ1-3|-
CASSHPGGTSVGGNTIYF
TGTGCCAGCAGTCACCCGGGGGGCACTTCAGTTGGAGGAAACACCATATATTTT
>TRBV11-2|TRBD2|TRBJ2-7|-
CPSSLSSGGFYEQYF
TGTCCCAGCAGCTTATCTAGCGGAGGTTTCTACGAGCAGTACTTC
>TRBV7-2|-|TRBJ2-1|few
CASSSLAVSGQFF
TGTGCCAGCAGCTCTTTAGCGGTCTCGGGGCAGTTCTTC
>TRBV28|-|TRBJ1-1|many
CASSFAAGHNTEAFF
TGTGCCAGCAGTTTCGCAGCAGGCCACAACACTGAAGCTTTCTTT
>TRBV12-3/TRBV12-4|-|TRBJ1-5|many
CASRSGGNQPQHF
TGTGCCAGCAGGTCAGGGGGCAATCAGCCCCAGCATTTT
>TRBV7-2|-|TRBJ2-7|once
CASSAGTRNEQYF
TGTGCCAGCAGCGCGGGGACGCGGAACGAGCAGTACTTC
>TRBV20-1|TRBD1|TRBJ1-6|many
CSASDRDRPSSYNSPLHF
TGCAGTGCTTCCGACAGGGACAGGCCGAGCTCCTATAATTCACCCCTCCACTTT
>TRBV7-9|-|TRBJ1-2|many
CASSPGGVYGYTF
TGTGCCAGCAGCCCTGGGGGGGTCTATGGCTACACCTTC
>TRBV14|-|TRBJ1-4|many
CASSQERLFNEKLFF
TGTGCCAGCAGCCAAGAACGACTCTTTAATGAAAAACTGTTTTTT
>TRBV25-1|TRBD1|TRBJ1-6|many
CASSELRDRGSPLHF
TGTGCCAGCAGTGAATTGAGGGACAGGGGTTCACCCCTCCACTTT
>TRBV7-9|TRBD1|TRBJ2-3|many
CASSLGQGSTDTQYF
TGTGCCAGCAGCTTAGGACAGGGGAGCACAGATACGCAGTATTTT
>TRBV6-5|TRBD2|TRBJ2-3|-
CASSRTSGTGTDTQYF
TGTGCCAGCAGCCGAACTAGCGGGACGGGCACAGATACGCAGTATTTT
>TRBV7-2|-|TRBJ2-7|many
CASSPDRRREQYF
TGTGCCAGCAGCCCAGACAGGAGGCGCGAGCAGTACTTC
>TRBV7-9|TRBD2|TRBJ2-4|many
CASSSLGTSGKKNIQYF
TGTGCCAGCAGCTCCCTCGGGACTAGCGGGAAAAAAAACATTCAGTACTTC
>TRBV10-3|TRBD1|TRBJ1-3|many
CAIRDGTESSGNTIYF
TGTGCCATCAGGGACGGGACAGAGAGCTCTGGAAACACCATATATTTT
>TRBV5-1|-|TRBJ2-1|many
CASSRGPQAPNEQFF
TGCGCCAGCAGCCGGGGGCCCCAGGCCCCCAATGAGCAGTTCTTC
>TRBV9|-|TRBJ2-1|many
CASSVALAPMVPVF
TGTGCCAGCAGCGTAGCACTTGCCCCGATGGTTCCGGTCTTC
>TRBV5-1|-|TRBJ2-4|many
CASSLDRAALAKNIQYF
TGCGCCAGCAGCTTGGACAGGGCAGCTCTAGCCAAAAACATTCAGTACTTC
>TRBV9|-|TRBJ1-1|-
CASSKFDSLNIEAFF
TGTGCCAGCAGCAAGTTCGACAGCCTCAACATTGAAGCTTTCTTT
>TRBV7-2|-|TRBJ2-1|many
CASSLQGTLSSYNEQFF
TGTGCCAGCAGCTTACAGGGGACCCTTTCCTCCTACAATGAGCAGTTCTTC
>TRBV7-9|-|TRBJ2-7|-
CASSLAVYEQYF
TGTGCCAGCAGCTTAGCTGTATACGAGCAGTACTTC
>TRBV24-1|TRBD1|TRBJ2-1|medium-sized
CATSDSTTGGPYNEQFF
TGTGCCACCAGTGACAGCACGACAGGGGGACCCTACAATGAGCAGTTCTTC
>TRBV11-2|-|TRBJ2-5|-
CASSLVGWETQYF
TGTGCCAGCAGTTTGGTCGGGTGGGAGACCCAGTACTTT
>TRBV15|TRBD1|TRBJ2-2|-
CATSRPGQAPTGELFF
TGTGCCACCAGCAGACCCGGACAGGCCCCCACCGGGGAGCTGTTTTTT
>TRBV5-1|TRBD1|TRBJ1-1|many
CASSAGQGARNTEAFF
TGCGCCAGCAGCGCGGGACAGGGGGCCCGGAACACTGAAGCTTTCTTT
>TRBV6-6|TRBD2|TRBJ2-7|-
CASSNPLRGGEQYF
TGTGCCAGCAGTAACCCTCTTCGCGGGGGCGAGCAGTACTTC
>TRBV7-3|-|TRBJ1-2|many
CASSLTGQGNGYTF
TGTGCCAGCAGCTTAACGGGCCAGGGGAATGGCTACACCTTC
>TRBV20-1|TRBD2|TRBJ2-7|many
CSAPNSGSSYEQYF
TGCAGTGCTCCTAATAGCGGGAGCTCCTACGAGCAGTACTTC
>TRBV20-1|-|TRBJ2-6|many
CSARDYAGSSSGANVLTF
TGCAGTGCTAGAGATTACGCAGGGAGTTCTTCAGGGGCCAACGTCCTGACTTTC
>TRBV12-3/TRBV12-4|TRBD2|TRBJ2-7|many
CASTMSEGGPYEQYF
TGTGCCAGCACCATGAGTGAGGGAGGGCCTTACGAGCAGTACTTC
>TRBV5-1|-|TRBJ2-1|many
CASSLVGGAFFF
TGCGCCAGCAGCTTGGTAGGAGGCGCCTTTTTCTTC
>TRBV14|-|TRBJ2-7|many
CASSRQGLAYEQYF
TGTGCCAGCAGCCGACAGGGACTAGCCTACGAGCAGTACTTC
>TRBV27|-|TRBJ2-7|many
CASRPYLGSYEQYF
TGTGCCAGCAGGCCTTATTTGGGCTCCTACGAGCAGTACTTC
>TRBV7-2|TRBD2|TRBJ2-7|-
CASSPQWGGTYEQYF
TGTGCCAGCAGCCCTCAATGGGGGGGAACCTACGAGCAGTACTTC
>TRBV18|-|TRBJ2-2|-
CASSPRTANTGELFF
TGTGCCAGCTCACCAAGGACAGCGAACACCGGGGAGCTGTTTTTT
>TRBV5-1|-|TRBJ2-5|few
CASSLLGPSETQYF
TGCGCCAGCAGCCTGCTTGGGCCCAGTGAGACCCAGTACTTC
>TRBV20-1|-|TRBJ2-3|many
CSASGRGASTDTQYF
TGCAGTGCTAGCGGCAGGGGAGCTAGCACAGATACGCAGTATTTT
>TRBV28|-|TRBJ1-6|many
CASSLETGYNSPLHF
TGTGCCAGCAGTTTGGAGACAGGTTATAATTCACCCCTCCACTTT
>TRBV11-2|TRBD2|TRBJ2-5|-
CASSLGLGTSGETQYF
TGTGCCAGCAGCTTAGGATTGGGGACTAGCGGGGAGACCCAGTACTTC
>TRBV20-1|-|TRBJ2-3|many
CSARVNTDTQYF
TGCAGTGCTAGGGTTAACACAGATACGCAGTATTTT
>TRBV7-8|TRBD2|TRBJ2-1|-
CASRQAGGYNEQFF
TGTGCCAGCAGGCAAGCGGGAGGGTACAATGAGCAGTTCTTC
>TRBV10-3|-|TRBJ2-3|many
CAISEGQLKGYTQYF
TGTGCCATCAGTGAGGGGCAGTTAAAGGGGTATACGCAGTATTTT
>TRBV7-6|-|TRBJ2-7|many
CASSLNGNEQYF
TGTGCCAGCAGCTTAAACGGAAACGAGCAGTACTTC
>TRBV29-1|-|TRBJ2-7|many
CSVALGTRSGEQYF
TGCAGCGTTGCCCTCGGGACCAGGTCAGGGGAGCAGTACTTC